This T cell receptor (beta chain) is from a study of cytomegalovirus exposure and HLA in healthy donors. Study background: There were about 85 million unique TCRs (from HLA-typed donors) in an early data release.

The ends lost 4 bases at V and 3 bases at J; junction bases unmatched: 8. This CDR3 is built from 15 residues. Germline CDR1 and CDR2: SGHNT and YENEEA. 13 Jbeta primers and 60 Vbeta primers were used for the PCR. Using immunoSEQ multiplex PCR, the repertoire was profiled, and TCRdb retains in-frame clones only, with some absent. The sample includes roughly 200,000 clones, less than 90% seen only once; the top ten take 1.6%. This rearrangement joins TRBV11-3 to TRBJ2-7; 8 bases align to TRBD2. The sample taken for sequencing was PBMCs. This TCR was recovered from a man aged 50 to 59 in good health and CMV-seronegative. The CDR3 is CASSSQTSVDYEQYF. CDR3 nucleotides: TGTGCCAGCAGCTCACAGACTAGCGTAGACTACGAGCAGTACTTC.